This T cell receptor beta chain was profiled in a study of CD4+ T cells in melanoma. Worth noting for this clone: Its antigen is as yet unknown.

This CDR3 has 13 amino acids. The V end was cut by 5 bases, the J end by 4 bases, with 9 bases between. The germline gives CDR1 MDHEN, CDR2 SYDVKM. Regarding the study as a whole: A reported correlation linked neoantigen-specific CD4+ T cells to CD8+, macrophage and B cell function. In melanoma, neoantigen-specific CD4+ T cells reportedly differed in differentiation state.

Sequencing used immunoSEQ multiplex PCR; TCRdb keeps in-frame clones, though not all of them. In the table there are roughly 110,000 clones, about 90% of which are singletons. The sequenced material came from peripheral blood. The TCR sequence derives from a human donor with melanoma. This rearrangement joins TRBV28 to TRBJ1-5; no definite D call. CDR3 sequence (DNA): TGTGCCAGCAGTAGGAGTGGTAATCAGCCCCAGCATTTT. Residues: CASSRSGNQPQHF.